Following are 14 T cell receptor beta chains from one sample sequenced in a study of blood T cell repertoires in COVID-19. The method was immunoSEQ multiplex PCR; TCRdb's version includes in-frame clones alone and lacks a portion of them. The sample has approximately 300,000 clones, approximately 85% seen once. Input material: peripheral blood. These receptors came from a woman in her fifties or sixties with acute or convalescent COVID-19.

The rearrangement links TRBV7-9 to TRBJ2-3; 9 bases are shared with TRBD2. V was pared by 3 bases and J by 5 bases, with 15 bases of the junction left unmatched. The CDR3 loop spans 18 amino acids. Germline CDR1 is SEHNR and CDR2 is FQNEAQ (reference sequence). CDR3 sequence: CASSFLLAGLFGVDTQYF. Written as DNA, the CDR3 is TGTGCCAGCAGCTTTCTCCTAGCGGGACTGTTTGGGGTAGATACGCAGTATTTT.

The chain is built from TRBV13 and TRBJ2-1; TRBD2 aligns across 9 bases. The J segment lost 4 bases and the V segment lost 2 bases, leaving 3 bases of the junction unmatched. Germline V lookup: CDR1 PRHDT, CDR2 FYEKMQ (reference sequence). The CDR3 has 15 residues. The CDR3 region has the DNA TGTGCCAGCAGCTTACTAAGCGGGAGGTACAATGAGCAGTTCTTC. It codes for CASSLLSGRYNEQFF.

The CDR3 protein is CATRSGQGLEAFF. CDR3 in DNA: TGTGCCACTAGGTCCGGACAAGGTTTAGAAGCTTTCTTT. The chain carries TRBV28 and TRBJ1-1; the D gene is possibly TRBD1 (5 bases). The germline V and J ends were trimmed by 10 bases and 8 bases, with 20 bases remaining between them. This CDR3 contains 13 residues. Germline CDR1 and CDR2: MDHEN and SYDVKM.

CDR3 residues: CASRFGTVGTFF. In nucleotides, the CDR3 is TGTGCCAGCAGGTTCGGGACAGTTGGGACTTTCTTT. The V and J genes are TRBV2 and TRBJ1-1, with 7 nucleotides matching TRBD1. CDR1 and CDR2 from the germline V gene are SNHLY and FYNNEI. CDR3 length equals 12 residues. V was clipped by 6 bases and J by 12 bases; unmatched bases: 10.

Many counts were recorded for this clone. The chain couples TRBV19 to TRBJ2-7; D might be TRBD1 (6 bases). CDR1 is LNHDA and CDR2 is SQIVND in the germline V gene (reference sequence). This CDR3 has 16 residues. V was shortened by 7 bases and J by 3 bases, with 22 bases between the two germline ends. The CDR3 spells CASTPSAGTIGYEQYF. The CDR3 bases are TGTGCCAGTACCCCATCCGCCGGGACAATAGGCTACGAGCAGTACTTC.

The V call is TRBV2, the J call TRBJ1-2; 8 bases are a match to TRBD1. The CDR3 totals 15 residues. CDR1 and CDR2 from the germline V gene are SNHLY and FYNNEI. Unmatched junction bases numbered 10, after V lost 3 bases and J lost 7 bases. The CDR3 spells CASSDWGQVIGGYTF. The CDR3 DNA is TGTGCCAGCAGTGATTGGGGACAGGTAATCGGTGGCTACACCTTC.

V is TRBV19 and J is TRBJ2-7; TRBD1 aligns across 7 bases. CDR1 and CDR2 from the germline V gene are LNHDA and SQIVND (reference sequence). This CDR3 comprises 12 residues. V was clipped by 4 bases and J by 9 bases; unmatched bases: 6. The CDR3 DNA follows: TGTGCCAGTAGTACAGGGGACAGTCGGCAGTACTTC. It encodes CASSTGDSRQYF.

The chain employs TRBV5-1 and TRBJ1-1; 10 bases are shared with TRBD1. The CDR3 runs to 13 residues. Germline CDR1 reads SGHRS; CDR2 reads YFSETQ. The junction had 4 bases not matched to a gene; V was cut back by 5 bases and J by 6 bases. CDR3 loop: CASRRTGGAEAFF. CDR3 coding DNA: TGCGCCAGCAGGCGGACAGGGGGGGCTGAAGCTTTCTTT.

This clone was seen more than once but under ten times. This chain links TRBV3-1 (or the pseudogene TRBV3-2) with TRBJ2-5; 8 bases align to TRBD2. CDR3 length: 15 amino acids. From germline, CDR1 is LGHDT and CDR2 YNNKEL (reference sequence). Losses at the gene ends were 2 bases for V and 5 bases for J; bases not matched to a gene: 7. In DNA, the CDR3 is TGTGCCAGCAGCCAATATGGTCTAGCGGGTGAGACCCAGTACTTC. Its translation: CASSQYGLAGETQYF.

This clone occurred once. The chain carries TRBV19 and TRBJ1-4, with a weak D call TRBD1 (5 bases). V lost 5 bases and J 8 bases, leaving 15 bases between the germline ends. The CDR3 is 14 amino acids. Germline CDR1 LNHDA, CDR2 SQIVND (reference sequence). The CDR3 DNA follows: TGTGCCAGTAGTGCCGGACACGTAGGGGAAAAACTGTTTTTT. Its translation: CASSAGHVGEKLFF.

This clone was recorded once. The chain couples TRBV5-1 to TRBJ1-4; 7 bases align to TRBD1. With 4 bases clipped from V and 8 bases from J, the junction kept 14 bases outside the gene matches. The germline V gene encodes CDR1 SGHRS and CDR2 YFSETQ. CDR3 length: 16 amino acids. DNA for the CDR3: TGCGCCAGCAGCCTCCTTGGTGGCAGGGGGGACGAAAAACTGTTTTTT. Its translation: CASSLLGGRGDEKLFF.

The sample holds one count of this clone. This rearrangement joins TRBV20-1 to TRBJ1-6; 7 bases agree with TRBD1. The CDR3 has 11 residues. The germline V gene has CDR1 DFQATT and CDR2 SNEGSKA (reference sequence). V was clipped by 4 bases and J by 13 bases; unmatched bases: 4. The CDR3 here is CSAKQGRPLHF. The CDR3 DNA reads as TGCAGTGCTAAACAGGGGCGCCCCCTCCACTTT.

V and J are TRBV28 and TRBJ2-1; TRBD2 agrees at 13 bases. With 6 bases clipped from V and 8 bases from J, the junction kept 10 bases outside the gene matches. Per germline, CDR1 MDHEN and CDR2 SYDVKM. There are 16 residues in the CDR3. CDR3 amino acids: CASRLPGLAGFYEQFF. The CDR3 bases are TGTGCCAGCAGGCTACCGGGACTAGCGGGGTTTTATGAGCAGTTCTTC.

The chain uses TRBV10-3 and TRBJ2-7; no clear D. V lost 2 bases, J lost 7 bases, and 6 bases lay in between. The germline V gene encodes CDR1 ENHRY and CDR2 SYGVKD. The CDR3 extends over 11 amino acids. The CDR3 is CAISERSEQYF. CDR3 bases: TGTGCCATCAGTGAGCGGTCGGAGCAGTACTTC.